The following is a T cell receptor (beta chain) sequence with its context. The junction differs from germline at one of its ends, possibly a read error. The record originates from a study of molecular identifiers for immune sequencing clone quantification. CDR1 is MNHEY, CDR2 SVGEGT, per germline. The CDR3 spans 14 residues. TCRdb redid the calling of the PCR reads with MiXCR, one entry per CDR3 protein. The table shows 550,000 to 750,000 distinct CDR3 sequences, with less than 20% occurring only once. The sample comprised naive CD8+ T cells from blood, with Jurkat cell RNA spiked in. Subset denoted: FACS-sorted CD8+CD4-CCR7+CD45RA+ naive T cells. This sequence originates from a human donor in good health. Some libraries in this study had Jurkat cell RNA spiked in. The J gene is TRBJ1-4, the V gene TRBV6-2 or TRBV6-3, with a possible D match to TRBD1 (5 bases). The DNA of the CDR3 is TGTGCCAGCAGTTACTCGGCAGGGAATGAAGAACTGTTTTTT. Amino acids: CASSYSAGNEELFF.